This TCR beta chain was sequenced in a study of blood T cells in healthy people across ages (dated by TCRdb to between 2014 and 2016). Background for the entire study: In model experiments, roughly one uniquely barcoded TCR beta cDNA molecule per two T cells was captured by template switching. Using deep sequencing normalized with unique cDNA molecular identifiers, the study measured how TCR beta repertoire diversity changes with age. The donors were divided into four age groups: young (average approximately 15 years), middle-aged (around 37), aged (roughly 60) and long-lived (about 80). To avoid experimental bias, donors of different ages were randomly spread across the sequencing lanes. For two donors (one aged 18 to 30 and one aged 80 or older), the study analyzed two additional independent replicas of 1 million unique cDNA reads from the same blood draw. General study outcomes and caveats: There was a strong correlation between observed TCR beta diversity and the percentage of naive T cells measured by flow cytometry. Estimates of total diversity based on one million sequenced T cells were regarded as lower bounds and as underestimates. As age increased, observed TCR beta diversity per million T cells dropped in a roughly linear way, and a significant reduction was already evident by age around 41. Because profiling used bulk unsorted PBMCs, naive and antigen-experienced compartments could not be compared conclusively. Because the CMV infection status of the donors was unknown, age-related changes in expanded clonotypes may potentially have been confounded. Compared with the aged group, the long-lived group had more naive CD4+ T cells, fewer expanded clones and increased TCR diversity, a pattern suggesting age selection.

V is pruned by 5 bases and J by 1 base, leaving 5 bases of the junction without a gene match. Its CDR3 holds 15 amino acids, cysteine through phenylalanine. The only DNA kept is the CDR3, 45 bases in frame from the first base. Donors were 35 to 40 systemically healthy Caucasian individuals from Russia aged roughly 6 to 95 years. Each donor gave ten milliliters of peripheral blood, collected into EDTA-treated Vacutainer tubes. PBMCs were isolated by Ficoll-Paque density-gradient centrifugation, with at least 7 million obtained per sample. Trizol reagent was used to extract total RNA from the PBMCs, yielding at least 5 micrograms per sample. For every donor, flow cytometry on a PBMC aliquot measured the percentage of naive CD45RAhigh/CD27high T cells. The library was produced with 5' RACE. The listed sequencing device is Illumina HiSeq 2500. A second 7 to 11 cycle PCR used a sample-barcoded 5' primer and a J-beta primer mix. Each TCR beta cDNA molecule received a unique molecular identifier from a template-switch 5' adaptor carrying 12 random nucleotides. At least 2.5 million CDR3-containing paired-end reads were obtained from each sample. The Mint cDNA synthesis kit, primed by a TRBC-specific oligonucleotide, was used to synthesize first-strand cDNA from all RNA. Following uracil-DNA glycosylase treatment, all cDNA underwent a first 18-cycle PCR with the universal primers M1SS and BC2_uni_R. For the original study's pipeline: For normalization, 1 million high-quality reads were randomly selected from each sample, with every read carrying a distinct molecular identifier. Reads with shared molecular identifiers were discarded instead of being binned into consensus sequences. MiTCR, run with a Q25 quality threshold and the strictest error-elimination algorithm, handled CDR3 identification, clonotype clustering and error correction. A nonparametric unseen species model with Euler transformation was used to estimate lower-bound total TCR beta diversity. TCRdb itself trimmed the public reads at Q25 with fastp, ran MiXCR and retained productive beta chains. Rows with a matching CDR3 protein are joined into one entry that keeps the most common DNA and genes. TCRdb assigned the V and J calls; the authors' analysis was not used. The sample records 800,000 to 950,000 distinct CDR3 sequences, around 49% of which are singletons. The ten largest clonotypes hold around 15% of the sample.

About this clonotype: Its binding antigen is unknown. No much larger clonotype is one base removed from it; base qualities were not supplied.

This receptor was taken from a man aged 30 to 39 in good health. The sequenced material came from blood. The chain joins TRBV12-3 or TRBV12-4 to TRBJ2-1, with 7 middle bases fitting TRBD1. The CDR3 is CASSADRPSYNEQFF. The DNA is TGTGCCAGCAGTGCGGACAGGCCTTCCTACAATGAGCAGTTCTTC.